The next 20 T cell receptor beta chains were all read from a single sample in a study of T-cell memory formation after mild COVID-19 (dated by TCRdb to the early 2020s). The library was built by means of 5' RACE. Sequenced on an Illumina NovaSeq 6000. The public reads were run again by TCRdb, first through fastp at Q25 and then through MiXCR, and only productive beta chains were kept. Each CDR3 protein appears once, grouped with its most common genes and DNA. Within this sample are about 110,000 distinct CDR3 sequences, with around 15% of them counted one time only. The ten largest clones represent 28% of the sample. Sequencing was performed on PBMCs or a T cell subset sorted from them (not recorded which). The receptors come from an adult woman who had mild COVID-19 (a few samples of this study predate the infection). The sample titles of this study are shuffled in the database, so cell type and time point are left out; the donor was told from shared clones.

V is TRBV12-3 or TRBV12-4 and J is TRBJ2-5; a weak D match, TRBD2 (5 bases). CDR3 length: 15 amino acids. Trimming took off 2 bases at V and 5 bases at J, with 15 bases between the two ends. CDR3 DNA sequence: TGTGCCAGCAGTTTATCACACTCCTCTAGCGAGACCCAGTACTTC. Protein sequence: CASSLSHSSSETQYF.

The chain is built from TRBV12-3 or TRBV12-4 and TRBJ2-6; 8 positions agree with TRBD1. V gave up 4 bases and J gave up 0 bases; unmatched junction bases: 23. The CDR3 extends over 23 amino acids. The CDR3 protein is CASSSRVDVGGDRIHSGANVLTF. CDR3 nucleotide sequence: TGTGCCAGCAGTTCTCGGGTGGATGTCGGAGGGGACAGGATTCACTCTGGGGCCAACGTCCTGACTTTC.

This chain connects TRBV7-8 to TRBJ2-7, with 9 bases matching TRBD1. CDR3 length: 15 residues. Germline loops: CDR1 SGHVS, CDR2 FQNEAQ. J gave up 2 bases and V 7 bases, and 9 bases lay outside the gene matches. As DNA, the CDR3 is TGTGCCAGCATCCCGGACAGGGGAAGGGCCTACGAGCAGTACTTC. This sequence encodes CASIPDRGRAYEQYF.

A few counts support this clonotype. This chain uses TRBV6-4 with TRBJ2-5; D is ambiguous. The CDR3 has 14 residues. The V and J ends lost 0 bases and 9 bases respectively, with 14 bases between them. Germline V gene data show CDR1 as MRHNA and CDR2 as SNTAGT. Written as DNA, the CDR3 is TGTGCCAGCAGTGACTCGAGGAGAATCATGGCCCAGTACTTC. As protein: CASSDSRRIMAQYF.

The genes are TRBV10-3 and TRBJ2-7, with D possibly TRBD2 on 7 matching bases. Germline V gene sequence: CDR1 ENHRY, CDR2 SYGVKD. The V and J ends lost 2 bases and 3 bases respectively, with 14 bases between them. The CDR3 is 15 residues long. The CDR3 protein is CAISEPGGLGYEQYF. The CDR3 DNA reads TGTGCCATCAGTGAGCCGGGGGGCCTCGGCTACGAGCAGTACTTC.

The chain carries TRBV6-6 and TRBJ2-3, with 11 positions matching TRBD2. Germline CDR1 and CDR2: MNHNY and SVGAGI (reference sequence). V was clipped by 5 bases and J by 2 bases; unmatched bases: 6. The CDR3 totals 16 residues. The CDR3 spells CASSPLAGVNTDTQYF. CDR3 sequence (DNA): TGTGCCAGCAGTCCACTAGCGGGAGTGAACACAGATACGCAGTATTTT.

This clonotype was counted ten times or more. V and J are TRBV20-1 and TRBJ1-5; a possible D gene is TRBD1 (6 bases). V was shortened by 0 bases and J by 2 bases, with 20 bases between the two germline ends. CDR1 is DFQATT and CDR2 is SNEGSKA in the germline V gene (reference sequence). This CDR3 is 18 amino acids long. The CDR3 spells CSARDRGTVSYGNQPQHF. The CDR3 DNA sequence: TGCAGTGCTAGAGATAGGGGGACTGTTAGTTATGGCAATCAGCCCCAGCATTTT.

This clonotype was picked up many times. The chain is built from TRBV7-2 and TRBJ2-3; possibly TRBD2 for D (6 bases). CDR3 length: 19 amino acids. Germline V gene sequence: CDR1 SGHTA, CDR2 FQGNSA. With 4 bases removed from V and 2 bases from J, the gap between germline ends came to 25 bases. The chain's CDR3 is CASSSLYVGGATFTDTQYF. For the CDR3, the DNA is TGTGCCAGCAGCTCACTATATGTGGGGGGAGCGACTTTCACAGATACGCAGTATTTT.

This chain joins TRBV12-3 or TRBV12-4 and TRBJ1-3; no clear D gene. V was trimmed by 8 bases and J by 2 bases, leaving 13 bases between them. CDR3 length: 14 residues. The CDR3 bases are TGTGCCAGCGAGCATCGGGGTGCTGGAAACACCATATATTTT. It translates to CASEHRGAGNTIYF.

The chain recombines TRBV20-1 with TRBJ2-5, with TRBD2 matching over 10 bases. The junction had 6 bases not matched to a gene; V was cut back by 3 bases and J by 5 bases. Germline V lookup: CDR1 DFQATT, CDR2 SNEGSKA (reference sequence). This CDR3 is built from 14 residues. The CDR3 here is CSARGTSATETQYF. CDR3 sequence (DNA): TGCAGTGCTAGGGGGACTAGCGCCACGGAGACCCAGTACTTC.

This chain uses TRBV9 with TRBJ2-7; TRBD1 aligns across 7 bases. V was clipped by 3 bases and J by 5 bases; unmatched bases: 5. This CDR3 comprises 13 residues. Germline V gene lookup returns CDR1 SGDLS and CDR2 YYNGEE. CDR3 DNA sequence: TGTGCCAGCAGCGCTGGACAGGCAAACGAGCAGTACTTC. It codes for CASSAGQANEQYF.

This clonotype turned up a few times. V is TRBV27 and J is TRBJ2-7; D is unresolved. V was clipped by 3 bases and J by 2 bases, with 8 bases between them. Germline CDR1 is MNHEY and CDR2 is SMNVEV (reference sequence). The CDR3 sequence is 13 residues long. The CDR3 DNA follows: TGTGCCAGCAGTTTTGTGTCGACCTACGAGCAGTACTTC. This translates into CASSFVSTYEQYF.

V is TRBV2 and J is TRBJ2-3, with a possible D match to TRBD1 (6 bases). This CDR3 has 15 amino acids. Germline CDR1 SNHLY, CDR2 FYNNEI. V lost 6 bases to trimming and J lost 1 base, with 14 bases between them. CDR3 sequence (DNA): TGTGCCAGCAGGACACAGGGTTTTCGCACAGATACGCAGTATTTT. Translated, it gives CASRTQGFRTDTQYF.

V usage is TRBV7-8 and J usage is TRBJ2-1; 7 positions match TRBD1. The CDR3 contains 16 residues. The trim removed 0 bases at V and 2 bases at J, leaving 4 bases unmatched. Per the germline V gene, CDR1 is SGHVS and CDR2 is FQNEAQ. CDR3 nucleotides: TGTGCCAGCAGCTTAGCGACAGGGCCTACCTACAATGAGCAGTTCTTC. Translated, it gives CASSLATGPTYNEQFF.

This clonotype was counted only a few times. The genes are TRBV6-5 and TRBJ1-2; D is uncertain. This CDR3 comprises 16 residues. Germline CDR1 reads MNHEY; CDR2 reads SVGAGI. V dropped 2 bases and J dropped 3 bases, with 16 bases sitting between them. The CDR3 protein is CASSYGQALKDYGYTF. The CDR3 nucleotides read TGTGCCAGCAGTTACGGTCAGGCTCTAAAGGACTATGGCTACACCTTC.

The V call is TRBV20-1, the J call TRBJ2-7, with 7 bases aligning to TRBD1. This CDR3 spans 14 amino acids. The germline gives CDR1 DFQATT, CDR2 SNEGSKA (reference sequence). Trimming removed 6 bases from V and 3 bases from J; junction bases left unmatched: 11. In nucleotides, the CDR3 is TGCAGTGCCTTGGGACAGACGAGATACTACGAGCAGTACTTC. This encodes CSALGQTRYYEQYF.

This clonotype showed up just a few times. The chain carries TRBV2 and TRBJ2-3, with 8 bases identical to TRBD2. The ends lost 6 bases at V and 2 bases at J; junction bases unmatched: 10. CDR3 size: 16 residues. The germline V gene has CDR1 SNHLY and CDR2 FYNNEI. The CDR3 sequence is CASSSGSGGPTDTQYF. The CDR3 region has the DNA TGTGCCAGCAGCTCCGGGAGCGGGGGCCCCACAGATACGCAGTATTTT.

The rearrangement joins TRBV6-5 to TRBJ2-7; TRBD1 aligns across 8 bases. Trimming at V came to 5 bases and at J to 4 bases, leaving 7 bases not matched to a gene. Germline-derived CDR1 and CDR2 are MNHEY and SVGAGI. The CDR3 extends over 14 amino acids. CDR3 region: CASSGRGRLYEQYF. In nucleotides, the CDR3 is TGTGCCAGCAGTGGCAGGGGGCGGTTGTACGAGCAGTACTTC.

This clonotype was seen more than once but under ten times. The V call is TRBV7-9, the J call TRBJ1-2; D uncertain. Trimming removed 5 bases from V and 2 bases from J, with 12 bases in between. The CDR3 covers 14 residues. The V gene's germline CDR1 is SEHNR and CDR2 FQNEAQ (reference sequence). CDR3 DNA sequence: TGTGCCAGCAGCACAACGCCACTGAACTATGGCTACACCTTC. This translates into CASSTTPLNYGYTF.

The sample holds many counts of this clonotype. The J gene is TRBJ1-2, the V gene TRBV5-1; 11 bases align to TRBD1. CDR1 is SGHRS and CDR2 is YFSETQ in the germline V gene. The CDR3 spans 18 residues. V gave up 0 bases and J gave up 4 bases; unmatched junction bases: 11. The CDR3 protein is CASSLAWGTGTGGYGYTF. The CDR3 coding sequence is TGCGCCAGCAGCTTGGCCTGGGGCACCGGGACAGGGGGCTATGGCTACACCTTC. The full variable domain, completed using reference TRBV5-1 and TRBJ1-2, is KAGVTQTPRYLIKTRGQQVTLSCSPISGHRSVSWYQQTPGQGLQFLFEYFSETQRNKGNFPGRFSGRQFSNSRSEMNVSTLELGDSALYLCASSLAWGTGTGGYGYTFGSGTRLTVV.